This T cell receptor beta chain was recorded in a study of blood T cells in healthy people across ages. Findings and limits, study-wide: Because donor CMV status was unknown, expanded clonotype changes were possibly confounded. A roughly linear age-dependent decrease characterized TCR beta diversity per million T cells.

The CDR3 contains 13 residues. Around 10 milliliters of peripheral blood were drawn from each donor. A sample-barcoded 5' primer and a J-beta primer mix were used in a second PCR of about 6 to 11 cycles. Every single cDNA molecule received a tag from a template-switch adaptor with 12 random nucleotides. TCRdb redid the calling of the 5' RACE reads with MiXCR, one entry per CDR3 protein. The table has some 900,000 distinct CDR3 sequences, around 48% seen once. Concerning this clonotype itself: Its antigen is as yet unknown.

The TCR was taken from a man younger than 40 in good health. The gene calls are TRBV21-1 and TRBJ1-1; the table's D call of TRBD1 was not tested on the DNA. TRBV21-1 counts as a pseudogene. The sequenced material came from blood. CDR3 nucleotide sequence: TGTGCCAGCAACGTGGACACCAACACTGAAGCTTTCTTT. Translation gives CASNVDTNTEAFF.